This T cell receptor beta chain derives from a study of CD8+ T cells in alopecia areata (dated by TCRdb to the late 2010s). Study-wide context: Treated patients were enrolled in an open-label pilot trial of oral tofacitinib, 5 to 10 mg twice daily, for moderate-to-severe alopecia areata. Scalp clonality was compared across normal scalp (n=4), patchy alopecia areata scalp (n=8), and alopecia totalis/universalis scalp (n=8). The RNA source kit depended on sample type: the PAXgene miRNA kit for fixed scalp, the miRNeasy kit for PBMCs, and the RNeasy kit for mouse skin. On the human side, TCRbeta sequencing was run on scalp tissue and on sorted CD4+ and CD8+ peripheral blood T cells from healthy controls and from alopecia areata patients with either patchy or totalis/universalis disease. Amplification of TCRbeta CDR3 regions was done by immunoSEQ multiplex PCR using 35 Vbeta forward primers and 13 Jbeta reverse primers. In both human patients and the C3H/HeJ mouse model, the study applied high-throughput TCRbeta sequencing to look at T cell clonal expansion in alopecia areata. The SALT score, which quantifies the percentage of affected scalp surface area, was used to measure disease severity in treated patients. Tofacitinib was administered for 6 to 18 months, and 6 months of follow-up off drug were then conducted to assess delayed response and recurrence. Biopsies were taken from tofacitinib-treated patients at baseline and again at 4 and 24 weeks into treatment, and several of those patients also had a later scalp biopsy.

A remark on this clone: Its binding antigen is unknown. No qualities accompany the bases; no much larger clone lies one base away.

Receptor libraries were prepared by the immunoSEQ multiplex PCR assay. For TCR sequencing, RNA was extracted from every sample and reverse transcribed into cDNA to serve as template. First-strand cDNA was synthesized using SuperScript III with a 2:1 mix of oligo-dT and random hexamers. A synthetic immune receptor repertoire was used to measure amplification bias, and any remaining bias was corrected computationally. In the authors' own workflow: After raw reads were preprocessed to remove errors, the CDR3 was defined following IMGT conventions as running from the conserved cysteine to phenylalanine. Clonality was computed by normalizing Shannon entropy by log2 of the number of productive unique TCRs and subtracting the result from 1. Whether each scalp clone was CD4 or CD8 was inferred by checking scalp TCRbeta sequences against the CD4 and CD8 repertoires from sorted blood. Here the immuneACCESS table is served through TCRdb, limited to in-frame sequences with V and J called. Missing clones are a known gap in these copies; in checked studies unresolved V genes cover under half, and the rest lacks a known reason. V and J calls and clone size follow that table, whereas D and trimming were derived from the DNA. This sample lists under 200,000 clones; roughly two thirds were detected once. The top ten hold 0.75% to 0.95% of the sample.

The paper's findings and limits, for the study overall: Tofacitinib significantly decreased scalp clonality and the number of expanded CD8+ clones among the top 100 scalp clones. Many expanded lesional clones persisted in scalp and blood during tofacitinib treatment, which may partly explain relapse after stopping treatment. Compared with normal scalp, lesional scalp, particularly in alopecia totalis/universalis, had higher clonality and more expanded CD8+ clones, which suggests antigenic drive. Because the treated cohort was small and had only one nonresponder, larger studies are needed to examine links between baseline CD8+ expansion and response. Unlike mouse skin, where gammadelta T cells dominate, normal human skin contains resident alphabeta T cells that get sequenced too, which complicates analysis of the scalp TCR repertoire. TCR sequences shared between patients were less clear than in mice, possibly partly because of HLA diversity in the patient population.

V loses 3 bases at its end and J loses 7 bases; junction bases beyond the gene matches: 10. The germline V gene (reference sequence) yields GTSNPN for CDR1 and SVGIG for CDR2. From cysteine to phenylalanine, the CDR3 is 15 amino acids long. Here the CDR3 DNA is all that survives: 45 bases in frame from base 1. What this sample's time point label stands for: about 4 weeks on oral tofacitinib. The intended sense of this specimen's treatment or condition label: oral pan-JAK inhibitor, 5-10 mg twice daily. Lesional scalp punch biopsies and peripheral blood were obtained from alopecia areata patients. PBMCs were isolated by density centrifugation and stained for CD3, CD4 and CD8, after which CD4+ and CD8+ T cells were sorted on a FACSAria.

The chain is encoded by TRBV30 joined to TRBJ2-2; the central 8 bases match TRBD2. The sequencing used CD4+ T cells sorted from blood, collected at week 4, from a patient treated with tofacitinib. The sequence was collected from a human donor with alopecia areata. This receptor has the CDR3 CAWRRRGLVSGELFF. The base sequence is TGTGCCTGGAGGAGGAGGGGACTAGTAAGCGGGGAGCTGTTTTTT.